The 14 T cell receptor beta chains reported below all come from one sample, sequenced in a study of spatial heterogeneity in lung cancer. Time point reported: sample taken at primary tumor resection. Unsorted whole RNA of tumor, nontumor lung or frozen PBMC was sequenced. TCRdb used MiXCR to reprocess the 5' RACE reads, holding one entry per CDR3 protein. This table has almost 75,000 distinct CDR3 sequences, 10% to 15% appearing once. Specimen: PBMCs, collected at surgery. The receptors derive from a male donor with early-stage non-small cell lung cancer.

The chain carries TRBV12-3 or TRBV12-4 and TRBJ1-1; D not resolved. This CDR3 contains 12 residues. V lost 4 bases to trimming and J lost 4 bases, with 7 bases between them. The DNA for the CDR3 is TGTGCCAGCAGTTCAGGATCCACTGAAGCTTTCTTT. This gives the protein CASSSGSTEAFF.

This clonotype turned up a few times. V usage is TRBV7-9 and J usage is TRBJ1-6; no definite D call. CDR3 size: 14 residues. Trimming took 4 bases from V and 3 from J, leaving 7 bases between them. Germline CDR1 and CDR2: SEHNR and FQNEAQ (reference sequence). The CDR3 sequence: CASSSGGYNSPLHF. DNA for the CDR3: TGTGCCAGCAGCTCGGGTGGCTATAATTCACCCCTCCACTTT.

This clonotype has ten or more counts. The V and J genes are TRBV28 and TRBJ1-5; 7 bases line up with TRBD1. V lost 5 bases, J lost 2 bases, and 9 bases stayed unmatched. Germline values: CDR1 MDHEN, CDR2 SYDVKM. The CDR3 spans 16 residues. The CDR3 DNA follows: TGTGCCAGCAGTACTCAGTGGACAGGAGGCAATCAGCCCCAGCATTTT. Amino acid sequence: CASSTQWTGGNQPQHF. Together with reference TRBV28 and TRBJ1-5, the CDR3 gives the full variable domain: DVKVTQSSRYLVKRTGEKVFLECVQDMDHENMFWYRQDPGLGLRLIYFSYDVKMKEKGDIPEGYSVSREKKERFSLILESASTNQTSMYLCASSTQWTGGNQPQHFGDGTRLSIL.

This clonotype was observed a few times. V is TRBV25-1 and J is TRBJ1-1; D is perhaps TRBD1 (5 bases). With 5 bases removed from V and 2 bases from J, the gap between germline ends came to 12 bases. Germline CDR1 reads MGHDK; CDR2 reads SYGVNS. The CDR3 contains 14 residues. The CDR3 loop is CASSWDVTNTEAFF. For the CDR3, the DNA is TGTGCCAGCAGTTGGGACGTCACAAACACTGAAGCTTTCTTT.

This clonotype showed up many times. The V and J genes are TRBV3-1 and TRBJ1-4; 7 nucleotides match TRBD1. Germline V gene sequence: CDR1 LGHDT, CDR2 YNNKEL (reference sequence). V trimming: 3 bases; J trimming: 4 bases; junction bases outside the gene matches: 5. The CDR3 runs to 15 residues. The DNA for the CDR3 is TGTGCCAGCAGCCAGGGCGACAGGGATAATGAAAAACTGTTTTTT. Translated, it gives CASSQGDRDNEKLFF.

This clonotype has more than one count but fewer than ten. The rearrangement links TRBV30 to TRBJ1-1; D possibly corresponds to TRBD1 (5 bases). Deletions cut 1 base from V and 9 bases from J, with 9 bases between. Germline CDR1 is GTSNPN and CDR2 is SVGIG (reference sequence). This CDR3 has 11 residues. The CDR3 bases are TGTGCCTGGAGTGGTGGGGCTAAAGCTTTCTTT. Translating gives CAWSGGAKAFF.

This clonotype was detected ten times or more. The rearrangement joins TRBV27 to TRBJ2-7, with 13 bases lining up with TRBD2. The CDR3 has 20 amino acids. J was trimmed by 5 bases and V by 6 bases; bases with no gene match: 22. The germline CDR1 and CDR2 sequences are MNHEY and SMNVEV (reference sequence). The CDR3 sequence is CASRRLTPLGLAGVLDEQYF. The DNA for the CDR3 is TGTGCCAGCAGACGCCTAACCCCTCTAGGACTAGCGGGAGTTCTAGACGAGCAGTACTTC.

This clonotype was seen ten or more times. The genes are TRBV6-2 or TRBV6-3 and TRBJ2-3; TRBD2 might be the D (6 bases). CDR3 size: 15 residues. The germline V gene has CDR1 MNHEY and CDR2 SVGEGT. Trimming took off 2 bases at V and 6 bases at J, with 15 bases between the two ends. The CDR3 nucleotides read TGTGCCAGCAGTTACGGGGCGGGAAGCCTGGATACGCAGTATTTT. As protein: CASSYGAGSLDTQYF.

This clonotype has more than one count but fewer than ten. This chain connects TRBV7-9 to TRBJ2-2, with 7 bases fitting TRBD1. The junction had 7 bases not matched to a gene; V was cut back by 8 bases and J by 1 base. The CDR3 contains 15 residues. The germline V gene has CDR1 SEHNR and CDR2 FQNEAQ (reference sequence). Written as DNA, the CDR3 is TGTGCCAGCGGACGGGGACAGTTGAACACCGGGGAGCTGTTTTTT. Translating gives CASGRGQLNTGELFF.

This clonotype turned up a few times. The rearrangement uses TRBV5-1 and TRBJ1-5; D is ambiguous. Per the germline V gene, CDR1 is SGHRS and CDR2 is YFSETQ. The CDR3 sequence is 14 residues long. Trimming removed 4 bases at V and 3 bases at J, with 11 bases between. This CDR3 reads CASSPDGLNQPQHF. The CDR3 DNA reads TGCGCCAGCAGCCCGGACGGCCTCAATCAGCCCCAGCATTTT.

CDR3 nucleotide sequence: TGTGCCAGCAGCCAGCGTAGGAGTCTAGCGGGAGGCAATGAGCAGTTCTTC. Encoded protein: CASSQRRSLAGGNEQFF. The V gene is TRBV9, the J gene TRBJ2-1; 11 bases line up with TRBD2. V shed 4 bases, J shed 6 bases, and the junction held 12 bases outside the gene matches. The CDR3 is 17 residues long. CDR1 is SGDLS and CDR2 is YYNGEE in the germline V gene.

This clonotype has more than one count but fewer than ten. The chain has TRBV14 and TRBJ1-1; D is unclear. CDR3 length equals 13 residues. The germline V gene encodes CDR1 SGHDN and CDR2 FVKESK. The ends were cut back, 0 bases at V and 4 bases at J, with 6 bases in the middle. CDR3 region: CASSQDRGTEAFF. CDR3 nucleotides: TGTGCCAGCAGCCAAGATCGAGGCACTGAAGCTTTCTTT.

The chain couples TRBV6-6 to TRBJ2-1, with a possible D match to TRBD1 (6 bases). V was pared by 4 bases and J by 2 bases, with 12 bases between. Per the germline V gene, CDR1 is MNHNY and CDR2 is SVGAGI (reference sequence). CDR3 length: 15 amino acids. DNA of the CDR3: TGTGCCAGCAGTTTCGGGGACATCACCTACAATGAGCAGTTCTTC. This codes for CASSFGDITYNEQFF.

The chain employs TRBV6-2 or TRBV6-3 and TRBJ2-7, with 9 bases that match TRBD2. The CDR3 sequence is 20 residues long. The V gene's germline CDR1 is MNHEY and CDR2 SVGEGT. V trimming: 6 bases; J trimming: 0 bases; junction bases outside the gene matches: 21. CDR3 coding DNA: TGTGCCAGCAGGGCACGGGGGGGGCGACTAGCGGAAAAACTCTCCTACGAGCAGTACTTC. Amino acid sequence: CASRARGGRLAEKLSYEQYF.